Following are 10 T cell receptor beta chains from one sample sequenced in a study of T cells in Graves' hyperthyroidism and ophthalmopathy. RNA transcripts yielded amplified TCR beta CDR3 regions. HTBI primers were the set used in a first-round RT-PCR of the TCR CDR3. TCRdb fed the multiplex PCR reads into MiXCR, producing one record per CDR3 protein. The table records more than 300,000 distinct CDR3 sequences, less than 20% of them present only once. Sample: blood. Source of these receptors: a man between 18 and 35 years old with Graves' ophthalmopathy.

This clonotype was counted many times. The chain combines TRBV7-7 with TRBJ2-7; 10 nucleotides match TRBD1. With 4 bases clipped from V and 7 bases from J, the junction kept 4 bases outside the gene matches. The germline V gene has CDR1 SSHAT and CDR2 FNYEAQ (reference sequence). The CDR3 runs to 13 residues. CDR3 DNA sequence: TGTGCCAGCAGCTCGGGACAGGGGATGGAGCAGTACTTC. Protein sequence: CASSSGQGMEQYF. Based on the CDR3 plus reference TRBV7-7 and TRBJ2-7, the full variable domain is GAGVSQSPRYKVTKRGQDVTLRCDPISSHATLYWYQQALGQGPEFLTYFNYEAQPDKSGLPSDRFSAERPEGSISTLTIQRTEQRDSAMYRCASSSGQGMEQYFGPGTRLTVT.

This rearrangement joins TRBV19 to TRBJ2-1; D is possibly TRBD1 (5 bases). Trimming removed 1 base from V and 5 bases from J, with 12 bases in between. This CDR3 is 15 amino acids long. Per germline, CDR1 LNHDA and CDR2 SQIVND (reference sequence). The CDR3 sequence: CASSIVREWDNEQFF. CDR3 DNA: TGTGCCAGTAGTATAGTCAGGGAATGGGACAATGAGCAGTTCTTC.

The sample holds many counts of this clonotype. This CDR3 is CASSVDDSFYGYTF. CDR3 sequence (DNA): TGTGCCAGCAGCGTAGACGACAGCTTCTATGGCTACACCTTC. The chain has TRBV9 and TRBJ1-2, with D maybe TRBD1 (5 bases). This CDR3 region has 14 residues. CDR1 and CDR2 from the germline V gene are SGDLS and YYNGEE. The ends were cut back, 0 bases at V and 4 bases at J, with 10 bases in the middle.

At least ten counts were recorded for this clonotype. The chain is built from TRBV11-2 and TRBJ1-6; no clear D. Trimming removed 7 bases from V and 10 bases from J, with 17 bases in between. The CDR3 spans 14 residues. Germline V gene sequence: CDR1 SGHAT, CDR2 FQNNGV. The CDR3 bases are TGTGCCAGCACCCAAACTCTTACCGGGTCACCCCTCCACTTT. Amino acid sequence: CASTQTLTGSPLHF. The variable domain in full, with the rest retrieved from reference TRBV11-2 and TRBJ1-6, is EAGVAQSPRYKIIEKRQSVAFWCNPISGHATLYWYQQILGQGPKLLIQFQNNGVVDDSQLPKDRFSAERLKGVDSTLKIQPAKLEDSAVYLCASTQTLTGSPLHFGNGTRLTVT.

This clonotype appeared a few times. The rearrangement uses TRBV10-3 and TRBJ2-7; D is unclear. V lost 6 bases and J 1 base, leaving 10 bases between the germline ends. Germline CDR1 and CDR2: ENHRY and SYGVKD. This CDR3 region has 13 residues. The CDR3 is CAIRVPESYEQYF. The CDR3 DNA reads TGTGCCATCAGAGTCCCGGAATCCTACGAGCAGTACTTC.

In this sample, this clonotype turned up many times. V and J are TRBV18 and TRBJ1-1; TRBD1 is a possible D gene (5 bases). The CDR3 is made up of 14 amino acids. Germline V gives CDR1 KGHSH, CDR2 LQKENI. Trimming cost V 2 bases and J 3 bases, with 10 bases left between them. CDR3 sequence: CASSPGAPDTEAFF. The CDR3 DNA reads as TGTGCCAGCTCACCAGGGGCGCCGGACACTGAAGCTTTCTTT.

This clonotype showed up many times. This chain connects TRBV27 to TRBJ1-5, with no clear D. Germline CDR1 reads MNHEY; CDR2 reads SMNVEV (reference sequence). Trimming removed 4 bases at V and 2 bases at J, with 9 bases between. The CDR3 covers 14 residues. CDR3 protein: CASSSEVGNQPQHF. In DNA form, the CDR3 reads TGTGCCAGCAGTTCAGAGGTGGGCAATCAGCCCCAGCATTTT.

This clonotype occurred a few times. The chain recombines TRBV20-1 with TRBJ2-2; the D gene could be TRBD1 or TRBD2 (5 bases each). V dropped 2 bases and J dropped 6 bases, with 28 bases sitting between them. This CDR3 comprises 19 residues. Germline assignment: CDR1 DFQATT and CDR2 SNEGSKA (reference sequence). The CDR3 region has the DNA TGCAGTGCTAGACCCCGGGATGGATCGGGCAGGGTTTTAGCCGGGGAGCTGTTTTTT. Translating gives CSARPRDGSGRVLAGELFF.

This clonotype has only a few counts. The chain employs TRBV6-1 and TRBJ2-2, with 10 bases lining up with TRBD1. The germline V gene has CDR1 MNHNS and CDR2 SASEGT. The CDR3 loop spans 15 amino acids. J lost 7 bases, V lost 6 bases, and 8 bases had no gene match. In DNA form, the CDR3 reads TGTGCCAGCAGGAGCTTGGGGACAGGGGTCGGGGAGCTGTTTTTT. Amino acids: CASRSLGTGVGELFF.

This clonotype was seen repeatedly, ten times or more. This rearrangement joins TRBV11-2 to TRBJ1-2, with D maybe TRBD1 (6 bases). CDR3 size: 14 residues. The V end lost 5 bases, the J end lost 4 bases, and 14 bases lay between the germline ends. Germline CDR1 reads SGHAT; CDR2 reads FQNNGV. The CDR3 spells CASSVTGISYGYTF. Here the CDR3 DNA reads TGTGCCAGCAGCGTTACAGGGATTAGCTATGGCTACACCTTC.